A single sample is the source of the 18 T cell receptor beta chains below, sequenced in a study of cytomegalovirus exposure and HLA in healthy donors. The PCR ran on 60 Vbeta and 13 Jbeta primers. Repertoires were generated with immunoSEQ multiplex PCR, while TCRdb's copy carries only in-frame clones and drops some. The sample lists 110,000 to 150,000 clones, around 67% seen once, with 4.3% in the top ten. Sequenced sample: PBMCs. These receptors all come from a man aged 18 to 30 in good health and CMV-seropositive.

This clone was seen a few times. This specimen includes other DNA sequences encoding the same CDR3. This chain links TRBV7-2 with TRBJ1-4; 7 bases align to TRBD1. The CDR3 has 15 amino acids. V trimming: 1 base; J trimming: 7 bases; junction bases outside the gene matches: 6. The germline CDR1 and CDR2 sequences are SGHTA and FQGNSA. The CDR3 nucleotides are TGTGCCAGCAGCTTAGTAGGGACAGCGGGTGAAAAACTGTTTTTT. It codes for CASSLVGTAGEKLFF.

The chain joins TRBV10-3 to TRBJ1-1; unclear D gene. The germline V and J ends were trimmed by 3 bases and 1 base, with 9 bases remaining between them. The germline V gene encodes CDR1 ENHRY and CDR2 SYGVKD. There are 14 residues in the CDR3. The CDR3 sequence is CAISDTQANTEAFF. In nucleotides, the CDR3 is TGTGCCATCAGTGACACTCAGGCGAACACTGAAGCTTTCTTT.

The chain joins TRBV4-1 to TRBJ1-2; D is undetermined. The V end lost 0 bases, the J end lost 8 bases, and 16 bases lay between the germline ends. The CDR3 is 15 amino acids. Germline V gene sequence: CDR1 MGHRA, CDR2 YSYEKL. The CDR3 loop reads CASSQDGIALGGYTF. CDR3 sequence (DNA): TGCGCCAGCAGCCAAGATGGCATAGCGCTAGGGGGCTACACCTTC.

The genes are TRBV7-9 and TRBJ1-1; 9 bases agree with TRBD1. The germline V gene encodes CDR1 SEHNR and CDR2 FQNEAQ (reference sequence). The CDR3 spans 15 residues. V was clipped by 5 bases and J by 3 bases; unmatched bases: 7. The CDR3: CASSPPGQGDTEAFF. CDR3 nucleotide sequence: TGTGCCAGCAGCCCACCGGGACAGGGAGACACTGAAGCTTTCTTT. Full variable domain (rest looked up from reference TRBV7-9 and TRBJ1-1): DTGVSQNPRHKITKRGQNVTFRCDPISEHNRLYWYRQTLGQGPEFLTYFQNEAQLEKSRLLSDRFSAERPKGSFSTLEIQRTEQGDSAMYLCASSPPGQGDTEAFFGQGTRLTVV.

This clone came up a few times. This chain uses TRBV5-6 with TRBJ1-6; the D is unclear. Germline CDR1 and CDR2: SGHDT and YYEEEE. V was shortened by 4 bases and J by 10 bases, with 12 bases between the two germline ends. The CDR3 is 13 residues long. CDR3 nucleotide sequence: TGTGCCAGCAGCGACGGTGCGGGATCACCCCTCCACTTT. This translates into CASSDGAGSPLHF.

This chain uses TRBV28 with TRBJ2-3; 7 bases align to TRBD2. CDR1 and CDR2 from the germline V gene are MDHEN and SYDVKM. The CDR3 is 16 amino acids. Trimming cost V 2 bases and J 0 bases; bases outside gene matches: 5. CDR3 protein: CASSLGLAASTDTQYF. In nucleotides, the CDR3 is TGTGCCAGCAGTTTAGGTCTAGCGGCTAGCACAGATACGCAGTATTTT.

This chain links TRBV21-1 with TRBJ2-3; the listed D gene, TRBD1, was not tested against the DNA. TRBV21-1 has pseudogene status. CDR3 size: 16 residues. The DNA of the CDR3 is TGTGCCAGCAGCAGAGAACCGGGACAACGCACAGATACGCAGTATTTT. This gives the protein CASSREPGQRTDTQYF.

The V gene is TRBV6-1, the J gene TRBJ1-4; a possible D gene is TRBD1 (6 bases). Trimming shortened V by 4 bases and J by 3 bases, and 12 bases separated the two germline ends. CDR1 is MNHNS and CDR2 is SASEGT in the germline V gene. The CDR3 runs 15 residues. This chain's CDR3 is CASSVDRHPNEKLFF. The CDR3 coding sequence is TGTGCCAGCAGTGTTGACAGGCACCCTAATGAAAAACTGTTTTTT.

The chain combines TRBV9 with TRBJ1-1, with D uncertain. The germline V and J ends were trimmed by 0 bases and 4 bases, with 7 bases remaining between them. The CDR3 sequence is 13 residues long. Germline V gene data show CDR1 as SGDLS and CDR2 as YYNGEE. CDR3 coding DNA: TGTGCCAGCAGCGTAGTGTCAGGCACTGAAGCTTTCTTT. Translating gives CASSVVSGTEAFF. The full variable domain, with the rest looked up from reference TRBV9 and TRBJ1-1, is DSGVTQTPKHLITATGQRVTLRCSPRSGDLSVYWYQQSLDQGLQFLIQYYNGEERAKGNILERFSAQQFPDLHSELNLSSLELGDSALYFCASSVVSGTEAFFGQGTRLTVV.

The chain joins TRBV7-9 to TRBJ1-5; D is ambiguous. Germline V gene lookup returns CDR1 SEHNR and CDR2 FQNEAQ (reference sequence). The CDR3 runs 16 residues. V was pared by 5 bases and J by 2 bases, with 16 bases between. Written as DNA, the CDR3 is TGTGCCAGCAGCCTTTCACTAATGGGTGGCAATCAGCCCCAGCATTTT. Protein product: CASSLSLMGGNQPQHF.

This CDR3 reads CASSWASTGELFF. The CDR3 DNA sequence: TGTGCCAGCAGTTGGGCGAGCACCGGGGAGCTGTTTTTT. The chain has TRBV9 and TRBJ2-2; D is undetermined. The CDR3 has 13 residues. The V and J ends lost 5 bases and 4 bases respectively, with 9 bases between them. Germline values: CDR1 SGDLS, CDR2 YYNGEE.

This clone was counted between two and nine times. V and J are TRBV28 and TRBJ1-1; a weak D match, TRBD1 (5 bases). The CDR3 is made up of 15 amino acids. The germline CDR1 and CDR2 sequences are MDHEN and SYDVKM. V was pared by 3 bases and J by 0 bases, with 11 bases between. The CDR3 DNA sequence: TGTGCCAGCAGTTTGACAGACCAACTGAACACTGAAGCTTTCTTT. This encodes CASSLTDQLNTEAFF.

This CDR3 reads CASKRLAGNTGELFF. The CDR3 DNA is TGTGCCAGCAAAAGACTAGCGGGGAACACCGGGGAGCTGTTTTTT. The chain recombines TRBV9 with TRBJ2-2; TRBD2 aligns across 10 bases. V lost 6 bases, J lost 1 base, and 3 bases stayed unmatched. The CDR3 contains 15 residues. Germline values: CDR1 SGDLS, CDR2 YYNGEE.

V usage is TRBV27 and J usage is TRBJ1-5, with D hard to call. The V gene's germline CDR1 is MNHEY and CDR2 SMNVEV (reference sequence). V lost 2 bases, J lost 3 bases, and 8 bases lay in between. The CDR3 spans 14 residues. The DNA of the CDR3 is TGTGCCAGCAGTTTAGGGCAATTCAATCAGCCCCAGCATTTT. Translating gives CASSLGQFNQPQHF.

The chain joins TRBV27 to TRBJ1-4; maybe TRBD1 (6 bases). V lost 6 bases and J 5 bases, leaving 16 bases between the germline ends. Germline CDR1 MNHEY, CDR2 SMNVEV (reference sequence). This CDR3 region has 15 residues. CDR3 in amino acids: CASSRQAATNEKLFF. The CDR3 DNA follows: TGTGCCAGCAGCCGACAGGCAGCGACGAATGAAAAACTGTTTTTT.

This clone appeared a few times. The gene calls are TRBV19 and TRBJ2-7; perhaps TRBD1 as D (6 bases). The V and J ends lost 10 bases and 0 bases respectively, with 13 bases between them. CDR3 length equals 13 residues. Germline V gives CDR1 LNHDA, CDR2 SQIVND (reference sequence). CDR3 amino acids: CATHSGASYEQYF. Written as DNA, the CDR3 is TGTGCCACCCATTCAGGGGCCTCCTACGAGCAGTACTTC.

The chain carries TRBV25-1 and TRBJ2-5; perhaps TRBD2 as D (5 bases). Gene TRBJ2-7 matches the end of the DNA better, so the J call may be wrong. CDR3 size: 13 residues. Germline V CDR1 and CDR2: MGHDK, SYGVNS. CDR3 sequence (DNA): TGTGCCAGCAGTGAGGTCGCGGGCTACGAGCAGTACTTC. Translating it yields CASSEVAGYEQYF.

The chain links TRBV5-4 to TRBJ2-1; 10 positions agree with TRBD1. V was pared by 4 bases and J by 3 bases, with 7 bases of the junction left unmatched. Germline-derived CDR1 and CDR2 are SGHNT and YYREEE (reference sequence). This CDR3 spans 16 amino acids. CDR3 region: CASSQAGTGVYNEQFF. The CDR3 DNA is TGTGCCAGCAGCCAGGCCGGGACAGGGGTCTACAATGAGCAGTTCTTC.